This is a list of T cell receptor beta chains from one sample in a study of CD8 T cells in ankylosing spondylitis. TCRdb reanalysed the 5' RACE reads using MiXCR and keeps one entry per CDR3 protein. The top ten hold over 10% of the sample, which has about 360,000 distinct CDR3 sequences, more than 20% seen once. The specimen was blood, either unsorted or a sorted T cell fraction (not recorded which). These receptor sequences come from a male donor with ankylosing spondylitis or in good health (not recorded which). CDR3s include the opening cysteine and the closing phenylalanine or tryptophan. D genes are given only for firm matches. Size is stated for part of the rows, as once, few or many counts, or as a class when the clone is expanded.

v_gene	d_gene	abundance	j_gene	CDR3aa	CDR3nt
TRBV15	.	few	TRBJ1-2	CATSRDWEMYGYTF	TGTGCCACCAGCAGAGATTGGGAGATGTATGGCTACACCTTC
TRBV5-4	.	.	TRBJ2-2	CASSLGSGNTGELFF	TGTGCCAGCAGCTTGGGGTCGGGAAACACCGGGGAGCTGTTTTTT
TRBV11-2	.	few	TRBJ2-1	CASSLDVKPEQFF	TGTGCCAGCAGCTTAGACGTCAAGCCTGAGCAGTTCTTC
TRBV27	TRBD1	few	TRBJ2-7	CASTQWGQGGNSYEQYF	TGTGCCAGCACCCAATGGGGACAGGGGGGAAACTCCTACGAGCAGTACTTC
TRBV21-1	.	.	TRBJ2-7	CASSARSGDSSYEQYF	TGTGCCAGCAGCGCCCGGAGTGGGGACTCATCCTACGAGCAGTACTTC
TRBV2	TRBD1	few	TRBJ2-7	CASTQIWTGVYEQYF	TGTGCCAGCACCCAAATTTGGACAGGAGTCTACGAGCAGTACTTC
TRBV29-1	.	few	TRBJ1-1	CSVDPRKDISEAFF	TGCAGCGTTGACCCCCGAAAGGACATCTCTGAAGCTTTCTTT
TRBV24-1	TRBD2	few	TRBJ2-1	CATSDLGTSGILF	TGTGCCACCAGTGATCTCGGGACTAGCGGCATCCTCTTC
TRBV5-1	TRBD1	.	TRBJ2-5	CASSASTGVGETQYF	TGCGCCAGCAGCGCGTCGACAGGGGTCGGGGAGACCCAGTACTTC
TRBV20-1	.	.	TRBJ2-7	CSAPKGSSYEQYF	TGCAGTGCTCCCAAAGGTAGCTCCTACGAGCAGTACTTC
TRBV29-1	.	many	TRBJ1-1	CSVPVGYLNTEAFF	TGCAGCGTCCCGGTGGGGTACTTGAACACTGAAGCTTTCTTT
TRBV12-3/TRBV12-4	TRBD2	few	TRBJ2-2	CASSFVAGRRGTGELFF	TGTGCCAGCAGTTTTGTAGCGGGGAGGCGAGGCACCGGGGAGCTGTTTTTT
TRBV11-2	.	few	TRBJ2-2	CASSPEQNTGELFF	TGTGCCAGCAGCCCAGAACAGAACACCGGGGAGCTGTTTTTT
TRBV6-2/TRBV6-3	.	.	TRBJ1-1	CASSYFSTNTEAFF	TGTGCCAGCAGTTATTTCTCAACGAACACTGAAGCTTTCTTT
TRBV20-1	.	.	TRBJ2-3	CSAWDFSNTDTQYF	TGCAGTGCTTGGGACTTTTCCAACACAGATACGCAGTATTTT
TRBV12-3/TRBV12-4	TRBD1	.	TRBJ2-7	CASRGDSRGDSYEQYF	TGTGCCAGCAGGGGGGACAGCCGAGGGGACTCCTACGAGCAGTACTTC
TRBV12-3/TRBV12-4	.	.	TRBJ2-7	CASSFQGYEQYF	TGTGCCAGCAGTTTTCAGGGTTACGAGCAGTACTTC
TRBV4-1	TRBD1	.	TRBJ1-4	CASRGTAAEKLFF	TGCGCCAGCCGCGGGACAGCCGCTGAAAAACTGTTTTTT
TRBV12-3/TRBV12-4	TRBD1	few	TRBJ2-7	CASSPGQGTTFAYEQYF	TGTGCCAGCAGCCCGGGACAGGGTACGACCTTCGCCTACGAGCAGTACTTC
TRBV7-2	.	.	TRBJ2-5	CASSLVPRAETQYF	TGTGCCAGCAGCTTAGTCCCCAGAGCCGAGACCCAGTACTTC
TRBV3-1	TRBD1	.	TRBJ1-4	CASSRPGTGEEKLFF	TGTGCCAGCAGCCGTCCCGGGACAGGGGAGGAAAAACTGTTTTTT
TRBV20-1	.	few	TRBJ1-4	CSARDPDSQREKLFF	TGCAGTGCTAGAGACCCTGACAGCCAAAGGGAAAAACTGTTTTTT
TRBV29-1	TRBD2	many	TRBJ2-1	CSVEQLAAHEQFF	TGCAGCGTTGAACAACTAGCGGCCCATGAGCAGTTCTTC
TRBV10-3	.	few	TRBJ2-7	CAISEQYF	TGTGCCATCAGTGAGCAGTACTTC
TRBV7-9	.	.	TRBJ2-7	CASSLLSQGRIHEQYF	TGTGCCAGCAGCTTACTATCCCAGGGGCGGATTCATGAGCAGTACTTC
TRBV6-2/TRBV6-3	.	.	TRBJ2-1	CASSPRTSSEQFF	TGTGCCAGCAGCCCAAGGACATCTTCTGAGCAGTTCTTC
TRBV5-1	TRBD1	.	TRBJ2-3	CASSSGDRGSTDTQYF	TGCGCCAGCAGTTCGGGGGACAGGGGGAGCACAGATACGCAGTATTTT
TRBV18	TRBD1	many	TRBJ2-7	CASSPTGGSYEQYF	TGTGCCAGCTCACCAACAGGGGGATCCTACGAGCAGTACTTC
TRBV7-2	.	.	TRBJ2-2	CASSLVMGGPGTGELFF	TGTGCCAGCAGCTTAGTGATGGGGGGGCCTGGCACCGGGGAGCTGTTTTTT
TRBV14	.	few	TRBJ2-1	CASSQGVGSSNEQFF	TGTGCCAGCAGCCAAGGAGTCGGGTCTAGCAATGAGCAGTTCTTC